Below, 10 T cell receptor beta chains from the same sample are listed, as sequenced in a study of human T cells and chemical hapten exposure. One entry per CDR3 protein results from TCRdb running MiXCR on the RACE reads. The profile covers some 400,000 distinct CDR3 sequences, with 4.5% to 6% appearing a single time and approximately 2.4% taken by the ten largest. Sample time point: pre-sensitization, week 0. Noted treatment: therapeutic diphenylcyclopropenone sensitization with weekly scalp DPC. Material: whole blood, obtained in connection with sensitization to the hapten diphenylcyclopropenone (DPC). These receptors all come from a woman aged 45-65 years with alopecia areata. Some clones in this sample may be carry-over from other donors' samples.

This clonotype was detected only a few times. This chain connects TRBV7-2 to TRBJ2-7, with TRBD1 matching 9 bases. Germline V gene sequence: CDR1 SGHTA, CDR2 FQGNSA. V lost 4 bases to trimming and J lost 3 bases; unmatched junction nucleotides: 10. The CDR3 has 16 amino acids. CDR3 sequence (DNA): TGTGCCAGCAGCTCCATCTTCCGGACAGGGGTCTACGAGCAGTACTTC. It translates to CASSSIFRTGVYEQYF.

This clonotype was seen at least ten times. The genes are TRBV7-2 and TRBJ2-4; D may correspond to TRBD1 or TRBD2 (5 bases each). V was trimmed by 4 bases and J by 0 bases, leaving 16 bases between them. The CDR3 totals 17 residues. Germline CDR1 and CDR2: SGHTA and FQGNSA. CDR3 loop: CASSSFSGTIAKNIQYF. CDR3 DNA: TGTGCCAGCAGCTCTTTCTCCGGGACGATAGCCAAAAACATTCAGTACTTC.

V is TRBV28 and J is TRBJ2-3; 9 nucleotides align to TRBD2. V lost 5 bases, J lost 4 bases, and 7 bases stayed unmatched. The germline V gene has CDR1 MDHEN and CDR2 SYDVKM. This CDR3 spans 15 amino acids. DNA for the CDR3: TGTGCCAGCAGTGCCCGGATAGCGGGAGCAGATACGCAGTATTTT. This codes for CASSARIAGADTQYF.

This clonotype was found a few times. The chain employs TRBV30 and TRBJ2-2, with D possibly being TRBD2 (6 bases). V was cut by 5 bases and J by 4 bases, with 11 bases left in between. CDR1 GTSNPN and CDR2 SVGIG come from the germline V gene (reference sequence). The CDR3 consists of 13 residues. The CDR3 sequence: CAWAGMSTGELFF. The CDR3 DNA sequence: TGTGCCTGGGCGGGGATGAGCACCGGGGAGCTGTTTTTT.

This clonotype was counted at least ten times. Here the CDR3 reads CATSDPGSRGNNEQFF. The CDR3 DNA is TGTGCCACCAGTGACCCCGGAAGCCGGGGCAACAATGAGCAGTTCTTC. This chain links TRBV24-1 with TRBJ2-1; TRBD1 or TRBD2 may be the D gene (5 bases each). Germline loops: CDR1 KGHDR, CDR2 SFDVKD. The CDR3 covers 16 residues. Trimming removed 4 bases from V and 5 bases from J, with 17 bases in between.

This clonotype occurred a few times. The rearrangement uses TRBV13 and TRBJ2-3; 7 bases are shared with TRBD2. V gave up 5 bases and J gave up 2 bases; unmatched junction bases: 4. There are 14 residues in the CDR3. Looked up from germline, CDR1 is PRHDT and CDR2 is FYEKMQ (reference sequence). The DNA for the CDR3 is TGTGCCAGCAGCCTGACTAGCTACACAGATACGCAGTATTTT. Protein sequence: CASSLTSYTDTQYF.

A note on this clonotype: A read error may be the cause here, since a much bigger clone is one base away. The DNA is left out, because the CDR3 cannot be placed on it with certainty; the CDR3 is given as TCRdb lists it. V gene TRBV2 combines with J gene TRBJ1-6; TRBD1 was called by the table and not checked on the DNA. Germline V gives CDR1 SNHLY, CDR2 FYNNEI. 18 amino acids form the CDR3, both terminal residues included. CDR3 residues: CASRLFGQGSSYNSPHHF.

There are many counts of this clonotype. This chain joins TRBV7-3 and TRBJ2-3, with D maybe TRBD2 (5 bases). The germline V gene has CDR1 SGHTA and CDR2 FQGTGA. V was pared by 10 bases and J by 1 base, with 12 bases between. This CDR3 has 13 residues. The CDR3 here is CATSSGGTDTQYF. The CDR3 DNA sequence: TGTGCCACCTCCTCCGGGGGCACAGATACGCAGTATTTT.

This clonotype was detected many times. The chain employs TRBV18 and TRBJ1-2, with TRBD1 identical over 7 bases. V gave up 3 bases and J gave up 4 bases; unmatched junction bases: 5. Per the germline V gene, CDR1 is KGHSH and CDR2 is LQKENI. The CDR3 length is 14 residues. This CDR3 is CASSPLTGSYGYTF. The DNA of the CDR3 is TGTGCCAGCTCACCGCTGACAGGGAGCTATGGCTACACCTTC.

This clonotype was counted a few times. The rearrangement joins TRBV30 to TRBJ1-5; 10 nucleotides agree with TRBD1. CDR3 size: 15 residues. Germline V CDR1 and CDR2: GTSNPN, SVGIG (reference sequence). Germline trimming cut 2 bases from V and 7 bases from J; bases unmatched to any gene: 8. The CDR3, as DNA: TGTGCCTGGAGTTTCGGGACAGGGGCTAACCAGCCCCAGCATTTT. Protein product: CAWSFGTGANQPQHF.